These 14 T cell receptor beta chains share one sample of origin, sequenced in a study of CD8+ T cells in alopecia areata. cDNA reverse transcribed from extracted RNA served as the sequencing template. Produced via immunoSEQ multiplex PCR; TCRdb's table is partial and in-frame only. Here the sample spans 150,000 to 180,000 clones, 40% to 60% being singletons. The specimen was CD8+ T cells sorted from blood, collected at week 0. The origin of the receptors is a human donor with alopecia areata.

This clone was detected ten times or more. The V call is TRBV13, the J call TRBJ2-5, with 10 bases fitting TRBD2. CDR3 length: 15 amino acids. Looked up from germline, CDR1 is PRHDT and CDR2 is FYEKMQ (reference sequence). Trimming removed 5 bases from V and 2 bases from J; junction bases left unmatched: 5. The CDR3 region has the DNA TGTGCCAGCAGCATCAGGACTAGCGGACAAGAGACCCAGTACTTC. This sequence encodes CASSIRTSGQETQYF.

The V and J genes are TRBV5-6 and TRBJ1-1; D is perhaps TRBD1 (6 bases). The CDR3 sequence is 17 residues long. V lost 0 bases and J 1 base, leaving 16 bases between the germline ends. Per germline, CDR1 SGHDT and CDR2 YYEEEE. In DNA, the CDR3 is TGTGCCAGCAGCTTGGGTATATTGACAGGACAGAACACTGAAGCTTTCTTT. Its protein is CASSLGILTGQNTEAFF.

This clone has a handful of counts. Other nucleotide sequences in the sample specify the same CDR3. The chain combines TRBV10-3 with TRBJ2-1, with a possible D match to TRBD1 (5 bases). Trimming shortened V by 6 bases and J by 3 bases, and 6 bases separated the two germline ends. CDR1 and CDR2 (germline): ENHRY, SYGVKD. CDR3 length: 12 residues. The CDR3 nucleotides are TGTGCCATCAGAGACAGCTACAATGAGCAGTTCTTC. Its translation is CAIRDSYNEQFF.

Ten or more counts support this clone. Other DNA sequences in the sample encode the same CDR3. The gene calls are TRBV14 and TRBJ1-1, with D unresolved. Germline assignment: CDR1 SGHDN and CDR2 FVKESK. The germline V and J ends were trimmed by 1 base and 8 bases, with 2 bases remaining between them. The CDR3 is made up of 10 amino acids. CDR3 protein: CASSQGEAFF. In DNA, the CDR3 is TGTGCCAGCAGCCAAGGGGAAGCTTTCTTT.

This clone was seen a few times. This chain joins TRBV7-9 and TRBJ2-5, with 7 nucleotides matching TRBD1. Trimming cost V 2 bases and J 3 bases; bases outside gene matches: 3. The CDR3 sequence is 14 residues long. Germline V gene data show CDR1 as SEHNR and CDR2 as FQNEAQ (reference sequence). Here the CDR3 DNA reads TGTGCCAGCAGCTTATTCAGGGGGAAAGAGACCCAGTACTTC. Its translation is CASSLFRGKETQYF.

V is TRBV29-1 and J is TRBJ1-1, with D tentatively TRBD1 (5 bases). Germline V gives CDR1 SQVTM, CDR2 ANQGSEA. Between the trimmed V and J ends, which lost 3 bases and 1 base, there was a span of 9 bases. This CDR3 spans 13 amino acids. CDR3 residues: CSVEGGSNTEAFF. Here the CDR3 DNA reads TGCAGCGTTGAGGGGGGTTCGAACACTGAAGCTTTCTTT. Combining the CDR3 with reference TRBV29-1 and TRBJ1-1 gives the whole variable domain SAVISQKPSRDICQRGTSLTIQCQVDSQVTMMFWYRQQPGQSLTLIATANQGSEATYESGFVIDKFPISRPNLTFSTLTVSNMSPEDSSIYLCSVEGGSNTEAFFGQGTRLTVV.

The chain has TRBV25-1 and TRBJ2-1, with D unclear. Per the germline V gene, CDR1 is MGHDK and CDR2 is SYGVNS. The V and J ends lost 2 bases and 6 bases respectively, with 5 bases between them. CDR3 length equals 12 residues. The CDR3 spells CASSELGNEQFF. In DNA, the CDR3 is TGTGCCAGCAGTGAACTCGGCAATGAGCAGTTCTTC.

V and J are TRBV5-6 and TRBJ2-7; D may be TRBD2 (5 bases). Deletions cut 4 bases from V and 3 bases from J, with 11 bases between. The germline V gene encodes CDR1 SGHDT and CDR2 YYEEEE. CDR3 length: 13 residues. DNA for the CDR3: TGTGCCAGCAGCATATCCGGGAACTACGAGCAGTACTTC. Amino acid sequence: CASSISGNYEQYF.

Of note for this clone: Other DNA sequences in this specimen translate into the identical CDR3. V and J are TRBV30 and TRBJ2-1; D not certain. CDR3 length: 12 amino acids. Germline loops: CDR1 GTSNPN, CDR2 SVGIG (reference sequence). With 0 bases removed from V and 6 bases from J, the gap between germline ends came to 6 bases. The CDR3 reads CAWSVLGNEQFF. CDR3 nucleotide sequence: TGTGCCTGGAGTGTACTTGGCAATGAGCAGTTCTTC.

J is TRBJ1-1 and V is TRBV5-6; maybe TRBD1 (5 bases). The germline CDR1 and CDR2 sequences are SGHDT and YYEEEE. With 4 bases removed from V and 5 bases from J, the gap between germline ends came to 12 bases. The CDR3 sequence is 13 residues long. The CDR3 loop is CASSLSTGTEAFF. CDR3 DNA: TGTGCCAGCAGCCTCAGTACAGGTACTGAAGCTTTCTTT.

This rearrangement joins TRBV19 to TRBJ2-5; 14 bases line up with TRBD2. The CDR3 has 15 residues. J lost 6 bases, V lost 4 bases, and 4 bases had no gene match. The germline V gene encodes CDR1 LNHDA and CDR2 SQIVND (reference sequence). The CDR3 DNA is TGTGCCAGTAGTACCGGGACTAGCGGGGGAAAGACCCAGTACTTC. Translating gives CASSTGTSGGKTQYF.

The V call is TRBV13, the J call TRBJ2-1, with TRBD1 matching 8 bases. The CDR3 covers 13 residues. The ends lost 5 bases at V and 8 bases at J; junction bases unmatched: 5. CDR1 PRHDT and CDR2 FYEKMQ come from the germline V gene (reference sequence). The CDR3 region has the DNA TGTGCCAGCAGCCCGGACAGGGCAGATGAGCAGTTCTTC. Protein product: CASSPDRADEQFF.

Worth noting for this clone: The germline gene is not matched at one end of the junction; a read error may be the cause. The V and J genes are TRBV6-5 and TRBJ2-1, with TRBD2 as a possible D gene (5 bases). CDR1 and CDR2 (germline): MNHEY, SVGAGI. The CDR3 extends over 12 amino acids. CDR3 protein: CAISERPIEQFF. CDR3 DNA: TGTGCCATCAGTGAGCGGCCCATAGAGCAGTTCTTC.

The chain joins TRBV9 to TRBJ2-7, with D possibly matching TRBD1 (6 bases). The V and J ends lost 4 bases and 2 bases respectively, with 13 bases between them. This CDR3 has 14 residues. CDR1 is SGDLS, CDR2 YYNGEE, per germline. This CDR3 is CASSLGTPTYEQYF. CDR3 nucleotide sequence: TGTGCCAGCAGCCTCGGGACACCCACCTACGAGCAGTACTTC.